This TCR beta chain is drawn from a study of T cell clonotyping in hematopoietic cell transplantation. Study-wide results and caveats: Without cell sorting, CD4 versus CD8 contributions remain unresolved.

This CDR3 has 16 amino acids. V lost 4 bases to trimming and J lost 8 bases; unmatched junction nucleotides: 12. The germline CDR1 and CDR2 sequences are SGHTA and FQGNSA. This clone came up once. The antigen is undetermined. The protocol was immunoSEQ multiplex PCR, while the TCRdb copy is restricted to in-frame clones and leaves out a portion. The sample comprises approximately 44,000 clones, about 95% of which are singletons, and approximately 1% rests with the top ten. Material: peripheral blood mononuclear cells. The sequence was collected from a man aged 25-45 years in good health. Some clones in this sample may be carry-over from other donors' samples. The V and J genes are TRBV7-2 and TRBJ2-4; 9 bases fit TRBD1. The CDR3 region is CASSSNPGQGRDIQYF. CDR3 nucleotides: TGTGCCAGCAGCTCTAATCCGGGACAGGGTCGGGACATTCAGTACTTC.